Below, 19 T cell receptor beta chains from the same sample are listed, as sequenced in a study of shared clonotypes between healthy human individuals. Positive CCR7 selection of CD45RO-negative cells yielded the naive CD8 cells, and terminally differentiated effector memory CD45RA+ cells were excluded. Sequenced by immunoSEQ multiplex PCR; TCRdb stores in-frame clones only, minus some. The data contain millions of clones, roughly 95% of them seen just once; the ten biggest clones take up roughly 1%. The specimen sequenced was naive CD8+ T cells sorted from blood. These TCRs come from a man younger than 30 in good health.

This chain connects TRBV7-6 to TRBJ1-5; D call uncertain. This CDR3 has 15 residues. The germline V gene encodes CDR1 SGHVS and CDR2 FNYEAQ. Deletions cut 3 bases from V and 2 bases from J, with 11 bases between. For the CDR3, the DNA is TGTGCCAGCAGCTTGGGTGGGTGGGGCAATCAGCCCCAGCATTTT. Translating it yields CASSLGGWGNQPQHF.

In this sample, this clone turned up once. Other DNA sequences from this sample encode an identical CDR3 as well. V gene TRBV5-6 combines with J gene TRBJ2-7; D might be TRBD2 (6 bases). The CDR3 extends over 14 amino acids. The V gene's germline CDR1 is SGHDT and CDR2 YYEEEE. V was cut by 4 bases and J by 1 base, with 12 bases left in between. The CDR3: CASSLGLVSYEQYF. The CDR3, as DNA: TGTGCCAGCAGCCTGGGACTGGTGTCCTACGAGCAGTACTTC.

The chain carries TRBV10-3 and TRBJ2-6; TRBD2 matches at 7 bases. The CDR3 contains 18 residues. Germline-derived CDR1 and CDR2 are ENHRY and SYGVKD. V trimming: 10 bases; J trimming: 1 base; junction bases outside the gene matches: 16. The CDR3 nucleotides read TGTGCCACCTATGAGGGAGGGCAGGATGTGTCTGGGGCCAACGTCCTGACTTTC. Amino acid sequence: CATYEGGQDVSGANVLTF.

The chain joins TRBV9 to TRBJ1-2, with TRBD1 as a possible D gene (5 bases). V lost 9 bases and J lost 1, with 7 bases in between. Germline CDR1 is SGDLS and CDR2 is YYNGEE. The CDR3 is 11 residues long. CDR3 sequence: CATGGNYGYTF. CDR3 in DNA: TGTGCCACTGGGGGTAACTATGGCTACACCTTC.

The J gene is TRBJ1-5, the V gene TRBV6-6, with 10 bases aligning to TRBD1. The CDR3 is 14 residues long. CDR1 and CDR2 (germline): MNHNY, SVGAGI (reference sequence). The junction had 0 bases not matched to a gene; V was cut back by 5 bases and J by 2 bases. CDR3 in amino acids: CASSGQGGNQPQHF. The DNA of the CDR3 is TGTGCCAGCAGTGGACAGGGGGGCAATCAGCCCCAGCATTTT.

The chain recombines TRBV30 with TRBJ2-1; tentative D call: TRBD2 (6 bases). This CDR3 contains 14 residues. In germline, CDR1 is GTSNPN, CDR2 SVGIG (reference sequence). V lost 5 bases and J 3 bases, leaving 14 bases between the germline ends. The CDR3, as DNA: TGTGCCTGGCACTTGCCGGGGGTCTACAATGAGCAGTTCTTC. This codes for CAWHLPGVYNEQFF.

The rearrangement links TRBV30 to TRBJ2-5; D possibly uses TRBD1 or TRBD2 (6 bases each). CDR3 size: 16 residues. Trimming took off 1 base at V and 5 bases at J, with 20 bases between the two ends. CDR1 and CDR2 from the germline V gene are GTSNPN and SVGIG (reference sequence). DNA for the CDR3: TGTGCCTGGAGTGACTCAGGGGATGCGGGGCTGGAGACCCAGTACTTC. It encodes CAWSDSGDAGLETQYF.

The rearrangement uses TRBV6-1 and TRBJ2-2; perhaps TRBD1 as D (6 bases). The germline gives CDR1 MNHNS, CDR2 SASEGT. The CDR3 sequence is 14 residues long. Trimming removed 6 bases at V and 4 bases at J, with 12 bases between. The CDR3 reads CASRPGHATGELFF. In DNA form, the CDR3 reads TGTGCCAGCAGACCGGGACACGCCACCGGGGAGCTGTTTTTT.

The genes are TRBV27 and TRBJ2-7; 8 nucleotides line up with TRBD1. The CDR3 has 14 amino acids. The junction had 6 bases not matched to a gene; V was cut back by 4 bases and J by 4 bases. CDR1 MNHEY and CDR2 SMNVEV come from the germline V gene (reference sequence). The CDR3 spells CASSSPGGKYEQYF. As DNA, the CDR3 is TGTGCCAGCAGTTCTCCAGGGGGCAAGTACGAGCAGTACTTC.

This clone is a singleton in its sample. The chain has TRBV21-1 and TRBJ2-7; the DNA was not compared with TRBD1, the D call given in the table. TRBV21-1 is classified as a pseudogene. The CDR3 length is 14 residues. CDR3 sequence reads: CASSGSETGYEQYF. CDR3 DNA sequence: TGTGCCAGCAGTGGATCCGAGACAGGCTACGAGCAGTACTTC.

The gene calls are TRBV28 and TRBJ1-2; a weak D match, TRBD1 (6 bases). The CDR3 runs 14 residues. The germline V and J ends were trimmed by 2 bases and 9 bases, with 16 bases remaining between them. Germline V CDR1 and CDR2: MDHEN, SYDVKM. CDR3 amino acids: CASSLHQGQVSYTF. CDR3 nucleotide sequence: TGTGCCAGCAGTTTACACCAGGGGCAAGTGAGCTACACCTTC.

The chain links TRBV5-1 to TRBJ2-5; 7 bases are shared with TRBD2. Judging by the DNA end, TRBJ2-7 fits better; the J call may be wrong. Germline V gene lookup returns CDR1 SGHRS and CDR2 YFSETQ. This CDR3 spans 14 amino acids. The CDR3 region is CASSYWGGSYEQYF. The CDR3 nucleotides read TGCGCCAGCAGCTATTGGGGGGGCTCCTACGAGCAGTACTTC.

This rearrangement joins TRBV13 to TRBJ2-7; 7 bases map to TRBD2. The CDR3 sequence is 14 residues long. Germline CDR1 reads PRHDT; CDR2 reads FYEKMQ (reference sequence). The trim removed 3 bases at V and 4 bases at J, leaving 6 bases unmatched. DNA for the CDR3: TGTGCCAGCAGCTTGCCGGGACTACCGTACGAGCAGTACTTC. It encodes CASSLPGLPYEQYF.

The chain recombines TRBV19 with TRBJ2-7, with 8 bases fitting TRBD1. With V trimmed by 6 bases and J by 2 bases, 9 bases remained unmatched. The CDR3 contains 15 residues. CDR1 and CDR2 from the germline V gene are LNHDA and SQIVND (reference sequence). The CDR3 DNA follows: TGTGCCAGTAGATCGGACAGGGAAGGACCCTACGAGCAGTACTTC. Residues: CASRSDREGPYEQYF.

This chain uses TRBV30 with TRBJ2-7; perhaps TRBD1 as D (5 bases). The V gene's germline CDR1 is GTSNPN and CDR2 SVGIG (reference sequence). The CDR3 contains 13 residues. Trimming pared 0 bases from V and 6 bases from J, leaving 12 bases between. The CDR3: CAWSVIRASEQYF. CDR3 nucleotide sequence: TGTGCCTGGAGTGTAATCAGGGCTAGCGAGCAGTACTTC.

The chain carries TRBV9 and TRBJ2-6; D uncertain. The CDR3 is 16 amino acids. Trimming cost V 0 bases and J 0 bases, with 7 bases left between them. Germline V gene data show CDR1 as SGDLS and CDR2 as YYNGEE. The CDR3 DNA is TGTGCCAGCAGCGTAGCCCCGAACTCTGGGGCCAACGTCCTGACTTTC. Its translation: CASSVAPNSGANVLTF.

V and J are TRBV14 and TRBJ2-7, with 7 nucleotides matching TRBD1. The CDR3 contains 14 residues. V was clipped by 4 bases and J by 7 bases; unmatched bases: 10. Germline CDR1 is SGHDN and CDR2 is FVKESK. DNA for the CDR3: TGTGCCAGCAGCCTCGCAGGGGGATTAGGGGAGCAGTACTTC. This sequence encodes CASSLAGGLGEQYF.

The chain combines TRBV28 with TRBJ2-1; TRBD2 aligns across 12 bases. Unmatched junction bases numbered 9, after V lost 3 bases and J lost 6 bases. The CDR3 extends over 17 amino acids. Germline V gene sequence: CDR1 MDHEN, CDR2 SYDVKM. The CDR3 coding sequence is TGTGCCAGCAGTTTCCCTAGCGGGGGGGCCCTACCCAATGAGCAGTTCTTC. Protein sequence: CASSFPSGGALPNEQFF.

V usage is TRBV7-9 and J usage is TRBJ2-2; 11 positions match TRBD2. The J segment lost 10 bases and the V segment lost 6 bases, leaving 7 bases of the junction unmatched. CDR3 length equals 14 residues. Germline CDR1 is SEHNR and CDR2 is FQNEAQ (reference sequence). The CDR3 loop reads CASSRLAGRTELFF. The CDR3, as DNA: TGTGCCAGCAGTAGACTAGCGGGGCGGACGGAGCTGTTTTTT.